This T cell receptor beta chain was recorded in a study of long-term antiretroviral therapy in people with HIV. It was version v3.0 of the immunoSEQ assay that was run at survey level. The table came from immunoSEQ multiplex PCR; TCRdb's copy has only in-frame clones and leaves some out. This table holds 20,000 to 25,000 clones, approximately 77% found once. The ends lost 4 bases at V and 4 bases at J; junction bases unmatched: 10. In germline, CDR1 is SGHTA, CDR2 FQGTGA. CDR3 length: 18 residues. This specimen consisted of unsorted PBMCs, obtained 2.4 to 2.5 years after starting antiretroviral therapy. The chain carries TRBV7-3 and TRBJ2-6, with TRBD2 identical over 10 bases. The receptor's source is a man aged 40-49 years with HIV. DNA of the CDR3: TGTGCCAGCAGCTCTCCGGGACTAGCGCTTTCCGGGGCCAACGTCCTGACTTTC. This sequence encodes CASSSPGLALSGANVLTF.